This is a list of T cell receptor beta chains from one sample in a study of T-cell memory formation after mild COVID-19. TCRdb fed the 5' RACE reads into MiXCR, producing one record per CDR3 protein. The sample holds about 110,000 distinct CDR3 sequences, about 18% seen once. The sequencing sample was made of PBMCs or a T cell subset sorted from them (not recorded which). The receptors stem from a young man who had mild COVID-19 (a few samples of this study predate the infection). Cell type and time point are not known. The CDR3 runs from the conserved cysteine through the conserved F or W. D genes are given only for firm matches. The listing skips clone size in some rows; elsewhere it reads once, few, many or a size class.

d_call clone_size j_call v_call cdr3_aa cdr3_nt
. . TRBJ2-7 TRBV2 CASSEGRAGEQYF TGTGCCAGCAGTGAGGGGCGGGCTGGCGAGCAGTACTTC
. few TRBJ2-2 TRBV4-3 CASSQDVPLPGELFF TGCGCCAGCAGCCAAGATGTTCCCCTCCCCGGGGAGCTGTTTTTT
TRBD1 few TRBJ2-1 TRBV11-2 CASSSVAGQGNNEQFF TGTGCCAGCAGCTCCGTAGCAGGACAGGGAAACAATGAGCAGTTCTTC
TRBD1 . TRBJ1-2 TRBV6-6 CASSTPDRTYGYTF TGTGCCAGCAGCACCCCGGACAGGACCTATGGCTACACCTTC
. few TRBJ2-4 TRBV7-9 CASKGTGGGIQYF TGTGCCAGCAAAGGTACGGGCGGAGGCATTCAGTACTTC
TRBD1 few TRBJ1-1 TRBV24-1 CATSEAGGTEAFF TGTGCCACCAGTGAGGCAGGGGGGACTGAAGCTTTCTTT
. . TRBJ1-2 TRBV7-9 CASNRPGPTTVGYTF TGTGCCAGCAACCGCCCCGGACCGACTACTGTTGGCTACACCTTC
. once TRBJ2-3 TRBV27 CASSLRTPSTDTQYF TGTGCCAGCAGTTTACGGACTCCCAGCACAGATACGCAGTATTTT
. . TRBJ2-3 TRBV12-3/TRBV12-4 CASSGRGRGTDTQYF TGTGCCAGCAGTGGGCGGGGCCGGGGCACAGATACGCAGTATTTT
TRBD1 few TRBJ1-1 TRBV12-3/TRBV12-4 CASSQTGANTEAFF TGTGCCAGCAGTCAGACAGGGGCTAACACTGAAGCTTTCTTT
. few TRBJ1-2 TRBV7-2 CASSSAGNGYTF TGTGCCAGCAGCTCCGCAGGGAATGGCTACACCTTC
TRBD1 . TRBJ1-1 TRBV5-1 CASSDVATGSGNTEAFF TGCGCCAGCAGCGACGTGGCGACAGGGTCTGGGAACACTGAAGCTTTCTTT
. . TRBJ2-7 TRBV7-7 CASSSAPSYEQYF TGTGCCAGCAGCTCCGCTCCCTCCTACGAGCAGTACTTC
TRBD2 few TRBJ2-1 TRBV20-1 CSARDVSGGGAYNEQFF TGCAGTGCTAGAGATGTATCTGGCGGGGGGGCCTACAATGAGCAGTTCTTC
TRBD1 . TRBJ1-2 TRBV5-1 CASSLSSGTGTFYGYTF TGCGCCAGCAGCTTGAGTTCCGGGACAGGGACGTTCTATGGCTACACCTTC